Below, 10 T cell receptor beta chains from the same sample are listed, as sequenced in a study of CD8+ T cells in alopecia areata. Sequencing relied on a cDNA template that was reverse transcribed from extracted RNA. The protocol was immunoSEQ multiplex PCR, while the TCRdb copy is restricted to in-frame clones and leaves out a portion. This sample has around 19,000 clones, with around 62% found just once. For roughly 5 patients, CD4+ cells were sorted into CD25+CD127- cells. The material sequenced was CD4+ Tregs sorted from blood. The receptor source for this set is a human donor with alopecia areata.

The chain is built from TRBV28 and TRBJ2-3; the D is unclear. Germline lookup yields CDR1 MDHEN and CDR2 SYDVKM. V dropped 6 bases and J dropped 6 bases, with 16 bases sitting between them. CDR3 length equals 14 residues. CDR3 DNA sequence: TGTGCCAGCAGCCCAACCGGGCTAGAGGATACGCAGTATTTT. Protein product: CASSPTGLEDTQYF. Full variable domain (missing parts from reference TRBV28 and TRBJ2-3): DVKVTQSSRYLVKRTGEKVFLECVQDMDHENMFWYRQDPGLGLRLIYFSYDVKMKEKGDIPEGYSVSREKKERFSLILESASTNQTSMYLCASSPTGLEDTQYFGPGTRLTVL.

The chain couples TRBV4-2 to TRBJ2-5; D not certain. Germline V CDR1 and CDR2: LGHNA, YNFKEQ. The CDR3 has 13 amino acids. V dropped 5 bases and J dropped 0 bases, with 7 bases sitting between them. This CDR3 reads CASSLVYQETQYF. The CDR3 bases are TGTGCCAGCAGCTTGGTGTACCAAGAGACCCAGTACTTC.

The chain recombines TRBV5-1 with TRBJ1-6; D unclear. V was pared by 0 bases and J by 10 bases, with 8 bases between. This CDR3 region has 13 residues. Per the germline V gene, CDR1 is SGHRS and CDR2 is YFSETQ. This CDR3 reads CASSLAEESPLHF. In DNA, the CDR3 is TGCGCCAGCAGCTTGGCCGAGGAATCACCCCTCCACTTT.

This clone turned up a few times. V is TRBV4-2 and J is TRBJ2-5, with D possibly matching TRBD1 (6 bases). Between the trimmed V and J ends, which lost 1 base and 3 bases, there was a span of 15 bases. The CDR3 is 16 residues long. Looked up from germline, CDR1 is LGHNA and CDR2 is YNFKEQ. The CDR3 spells CASSQGGTGQKETQYF. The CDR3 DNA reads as TGTGCCAGCAGCCAAGGGGGAACGGGACAAAAAGAGACCCAGTACTTC.

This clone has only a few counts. The CDR3 coding sequence is TGCGCCAGCAGCACTGCCGGGACAGGGCTTGGGGCCAACGTCCTGACTTTC. Translation: CASSTAGTGLGANVLTF. V is TRBV5-1 and J is TRBJ2-6, with TRBD1 matching 9 bases. CDR1 and CDR2 from the germline V gene are SGHRS and YFSETQ. V was clipped by 4 bases and J by 3 bases; unmatched bases: 8. The CDR3 covers 17 residues.

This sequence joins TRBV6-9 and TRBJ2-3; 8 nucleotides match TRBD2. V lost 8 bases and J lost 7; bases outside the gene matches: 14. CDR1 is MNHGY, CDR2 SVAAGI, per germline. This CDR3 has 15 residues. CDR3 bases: TGTGCCAGCGGCCATGGGCGGGGGGAGGAAAATACGCAGTATTTT. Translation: CASGHGRGEENTQYF.

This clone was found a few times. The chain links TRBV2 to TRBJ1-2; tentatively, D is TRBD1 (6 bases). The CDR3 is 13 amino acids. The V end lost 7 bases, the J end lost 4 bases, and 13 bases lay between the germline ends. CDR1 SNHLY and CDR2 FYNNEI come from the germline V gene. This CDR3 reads CASTIQGTYGYTF. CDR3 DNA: TGTGCCAGCACCATACAGGGAACCTATGGCTACACCTTC.

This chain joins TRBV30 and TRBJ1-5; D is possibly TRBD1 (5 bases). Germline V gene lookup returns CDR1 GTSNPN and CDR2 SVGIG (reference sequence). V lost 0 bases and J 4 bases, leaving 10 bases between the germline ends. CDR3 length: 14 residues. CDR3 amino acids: CAWSVETANQPQHF. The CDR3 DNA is TGTGCCTGGAGTGTAGAGACAGCGAATCAGCCCCAGCATTTT.

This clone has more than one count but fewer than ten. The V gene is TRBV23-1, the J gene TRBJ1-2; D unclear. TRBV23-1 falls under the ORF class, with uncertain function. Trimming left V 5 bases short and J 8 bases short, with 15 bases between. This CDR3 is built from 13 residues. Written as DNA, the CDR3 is TGCGCCAGCAGTATTGCGACAAACGAGGGCTACACCTTC. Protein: CASSIATNEGYTF.

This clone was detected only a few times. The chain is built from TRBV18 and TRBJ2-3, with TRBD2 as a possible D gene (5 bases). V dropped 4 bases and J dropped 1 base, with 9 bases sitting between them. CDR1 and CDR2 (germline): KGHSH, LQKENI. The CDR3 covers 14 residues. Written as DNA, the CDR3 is TGTGCCAGCTCACAAAACGGGGGCACAGATACGCAGTATTTT. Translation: CASSQNGGTDTQYF.